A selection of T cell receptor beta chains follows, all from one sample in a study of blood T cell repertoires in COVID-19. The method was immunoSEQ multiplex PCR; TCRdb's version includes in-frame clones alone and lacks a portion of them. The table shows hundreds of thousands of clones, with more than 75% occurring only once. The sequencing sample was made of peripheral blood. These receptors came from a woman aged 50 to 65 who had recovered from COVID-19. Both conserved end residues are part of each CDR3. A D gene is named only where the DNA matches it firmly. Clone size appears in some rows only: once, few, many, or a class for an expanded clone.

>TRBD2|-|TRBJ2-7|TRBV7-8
CASSTSGGSSYEQYF
TGTGCCAGCAGTACAAGCGGGGGATCGAGCTACGAGCAGTACTTC
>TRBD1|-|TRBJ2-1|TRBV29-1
CSVGQLNNEQFF
TGCAGCGTGGGACAGCTGAATAATGAGCAGTTCTTC
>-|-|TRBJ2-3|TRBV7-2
CASSLDLYTDTQYF
TGTGCCAGCAGCTTAGATCTCTACACAGATACGCAGTATTTT
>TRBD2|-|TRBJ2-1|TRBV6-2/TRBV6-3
CASSYSTSGAYNEQFF
TGTGCCAGCAGTTACTCGACTAGCGGGGCATACAATGAGCAGTTCTTC
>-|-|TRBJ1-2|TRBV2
CASSVGRGVGYTF
TGTGCCAGCAGTGTTGGCAGGGGTGTTGGCTACACCTTC
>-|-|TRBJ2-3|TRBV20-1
CSAGGTDTQYF
TGCAGTGCTGGGGGGACAGATACGCAGTATTTT
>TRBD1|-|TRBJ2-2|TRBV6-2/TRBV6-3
CASSWGQGTNTGELFF
TGTGCCAGCAGTTGGGGACAGGGAACGAACACCGGGGAGCTGTTTTTT
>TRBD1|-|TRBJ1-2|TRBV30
CAWSEGTGVDGYTF
TGTGCCTGGAGTGAAGGGACAGGGGTTGACGGCTACACCTTC
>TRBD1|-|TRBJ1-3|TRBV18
CASSPGTGAGNTIYF
TGTGCCAGCTCACCCGGGACAGGGGCTGGAAACACCATATATTTT
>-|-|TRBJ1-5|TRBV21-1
CASSCRGRTDQPQHF
TGTGCCAGCAGCTGCCGGGGTCGGACAGATCAGCCCCAGCATTTT
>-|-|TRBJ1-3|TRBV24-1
CATSDSGRGNTIYF
TGTGCCACCAGTGATTCAGGGCGCGGAAACACCATATATTTT
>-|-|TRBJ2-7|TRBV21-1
CASSINCRVFYEQYF
TGTGCCAGCAGCATAAACTGCAGGGTTTTTTACGAGCAGTACTTC
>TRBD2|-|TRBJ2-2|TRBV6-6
CASSVAGETTGELFF
TGTGCCAGCAGTGTAGCGGGAGAGACGACCGGGGAGCTGTTTTTT
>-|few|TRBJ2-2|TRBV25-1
CASSDGNLLSGELFF
TGTGCCAGCAGTGACGGGAACCTCCTTTCCGGGGAGCTGTTTTTT
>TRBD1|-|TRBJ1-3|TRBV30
CAWKWGQRSGNTIYF
TGTGCCTGGAAATGGGGACAGCGCTCTGGAAACACCATATATTTT
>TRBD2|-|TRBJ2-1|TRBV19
CASSIQVGGLRNEQFF
TGTGCCAGTAGTATTCAAGTGGGAGGGCTTCGGAATGAGCAGTTCTTC
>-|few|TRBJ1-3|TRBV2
CASSEAGLTRGNTIYF
TGTGCCAGCAGTGAAGCGGGGCTAACCAGGGGAAACACCATATATTTT
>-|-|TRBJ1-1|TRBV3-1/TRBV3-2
CASSRRQSTEAFF
TGTGCCAGCAGCCGCCGACAAAGCACTGAAGCTTTCTTT
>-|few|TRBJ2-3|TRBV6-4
CASSDGRYTDTQYF
TGTGCCAGCAGTGACGGCAGGTACACAGATACGCAGTATTTT
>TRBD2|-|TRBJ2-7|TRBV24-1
CATSWGLAGDYEQYF
TGTGCCACCAGTTGGGGTCTAGCGGGAGACTACGAGCAGTACTTC
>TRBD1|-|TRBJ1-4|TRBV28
CASSPDRGNEKLFF
TGTGCCAGCAGCCCGGACAGGGGTAATGAAAAACTGTTTTTT
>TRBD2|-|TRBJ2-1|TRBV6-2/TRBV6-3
CASSWLAGGPNEQFF
TGTGCCAGCAGTTGGTTAGCGGGAGGGCCAAATGAGCAGTTCTTC
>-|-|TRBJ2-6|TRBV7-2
CASSYITGTRSWGANVLTF
TGTGCCAGCAGCTATATTACCGGGACTCGTAGTTGGGGGGCCAACGTCCTGACTTTC
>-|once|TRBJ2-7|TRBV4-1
CASSQGTRAPSYEQYF
TGCGCCAGCAGCCAAGGAACTAGGGCCCCAAGCTACGAGCAGTACTTC
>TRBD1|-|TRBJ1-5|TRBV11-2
CASRSLGQLANQPQHF
TGTGCCAGCAGATCCTTGGGACAGCTCGCTAATCAGCCCCAGCATTTT
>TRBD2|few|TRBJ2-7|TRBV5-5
CASSGRTSGPYEQYF
TGTGCCAGCAGCGGAAGGACTAGCGGACCCTACGAGCAGTACTTC
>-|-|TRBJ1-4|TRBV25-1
CASSDRGWGEKLFF
TGTGCCAGCAGTGACAGGGGTTGGGGTGAAAAACTGTTTTTT
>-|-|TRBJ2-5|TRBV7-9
CASSRQETQYF
TGTGCCAGCAGCCGTCAAGAGACCCAGTACTTC
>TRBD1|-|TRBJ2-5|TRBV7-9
CASSNSGTGLAETQYF
TGTGCCAGCAGCAATTCCGGGACAGGGTTGGCAGAGACCCAGTACTTC
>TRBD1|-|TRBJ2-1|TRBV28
CASSGTGRSNEQFF
TGTGCCAGCAGTGGGACAGGGCGCTCCAATGAGCAGTTCTTC
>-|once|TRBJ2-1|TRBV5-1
CASSLLGDGYNEQFF
TGCGCCAGCAGCTTGTTAGGAGACGGATACAATGAGCAGTTCTTC
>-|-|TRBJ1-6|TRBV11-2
CASRLQGPYNSPLHF
TGTGCCAGCAGGCTACAGGGCCCCTATAATTCACCCCTCCACTTT
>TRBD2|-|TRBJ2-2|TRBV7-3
CASSVSSGSTGELFF
TGTGCCAGCAGCGTTTCTAGCGGGAGCACCGGGGAGCTGTTTTTT
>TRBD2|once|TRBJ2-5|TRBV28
CASSHRVAGGAETQYF
TGTGCCAGCAGCCATCGGGTAGCGGGAGGCGCCGAGACCCAGTACTTC
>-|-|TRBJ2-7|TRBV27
CASSFFPSPTVYEQYF
TGTGCCAGCAGTTTTTTCCCTTCCCCTACTGTATACGAGCAGTACTTC